One sample yielded the 19 T cell receptor beta chains listed below, sequenced in a study of T cells in Graves' hyperthyroidism and ophthalmopathy. It was RNA transcripts that yielded the amplified TCR beta CDR3 regions. The study used the HTBI primer set for a first-round RT-PCR of the TCR CDR3. TCRdb passed the multiplex PCR reads through MiXCR, listing each CDR3 protein once. The top ten clones hold around an eighth of a sample with hundreds of thousands of distinct CDR3 sequences, more than 14% of them seen once. Sequencing input: blood. Source of these receptors: a woman aged 45-59 years with Graves' ophthalmopathy.

V is TRBV29-1 and J is TRBJ1-3; D is possibly TRBD1 (5 bases). Trimming took off 4 bases at V and 0 bases at J, with 10 bases between the two ends. The CDR3 has 14 amino acids. Germline assignment: CDR1 SQVTM and CDR2 ANQGSEA. CDR3 amino acids: CSVVGRLSGNTIYF. The CDR3, as DNA: TGCAGCGTTGTGGGACGGCTCTCTGGAAACACCATATATTTT. Variable domain in full (rest from reference TRBV29-1 and TRBJ1-3): SAVISQKPSRDICQRGTSLTIQCQVDSQVTMMFWYRQQPGQSLTLIATANQGSEATYESGFVIDKFPISRPNLTFSTLTVSNMSPEDSSIYLCSVVGRLSGNTIYFGEGSWLTVV.

This clonotype was counted ten times or more. The chain recombines TRBV3-1 with TRBJ2-1, with TRBD2 identical over 7 bases. The ends lost 4 bases at V and 5 bases at J; junction bases unmatched: 8. Germline V gene sequence: CDR1 LGHDT, CDR2 YNNKEL (reference sequence). There are 15 residues in the CDR3. The CDR3 reads CASSRSASGNNEQFF. In nucleotides, the CDR3 is TGTGCCAGCAGCCGAAGTGCTAGCGGAAACAATGAGCAGTTCTTC.

This clonotype has more than one count but fewer than ten. V and J are TRBV9 and TRBJ2-2; D remains unclear. The CDR3 consists of 16 residues. Germline CDR1 and CDR2: SGDLS and YYNGEE. V lost 3 bases, J lost 1 base, and 13 bases lay in between. In DNA, the CDR3 is TGTGCCAGCAGCGACCCCGTTGTACGGAACACCGGGGAGCTGTTTTTT. Amino acids: CASSDPVVRNTGELFF.

This clonotype appeared many times. The V and J genes are TRBV2 and TRBJ2-2; unclear D gene. Germline V gene sequence: CDR1 SNHLY, CDR2 FYNNEI. CDR3 length: 13 residues. V was shortened by 4 bases and J by 8 bases, with 11 bases between the two germline ends. CDR3 in DNA: TGTGCCAGCAGTGGCCAAAGGTCTGGGGAGCTGTTTTTT. Translation gives CASSGQRSGELFF.

This clonotype has ten or more counts. V gene TRBV28 combines with J gene TRBJ1-4; D is ambiguous. V dropped 7 bases and J dropped 6 bases, with 12 bases sitting between them. The CDR3 spans 13 residues. Looked up from germline, CDR1 is MDHEN and CDR2 is SYDVKM. The chain's CDR3 is CASTPGGHEKLFF. The CDR3 DNA reads as TGTGCCAGCACGCCAGGAGGCCATGAAAAACTGTTTTTT.

This clonotype came up many times. This chain connects TRBV20-1 to TRBJ1-2, with D perhaps TRBD1 (6 bases). CDR1 and CDR2 from the germline V gene are DFQATT and SNEGSKA (reference sequence). Trimming removed 3 bases at V and 5 bases at J, with 25 bases between. CDR3 length: 17 residues. CDR3 in amino acids: CSARVVGHGRDGYGYTF. The CDR3 bases are TGCAGTGCTAGGGTCGTGGGACACGGGCGGGATGGGTATGGCTACACCTTC.

This clonotype was seen repeatedly, ten times or more. The V and J genes are TRBV10-3 and TRBJ2-2; D uncertain. This CDR3 contains 12 residues. V was trimmed by 4 bases and J by 4 bases, leaving 4 bases between them. Per germline, CDR1 ENHRY and CDR2 SYGVKD. CDR3 in amino acids: CAISVGTGELFF. CDR3 coding DNA: TGTGCCATCAGTGTCGGCACCGGGGAGCTGTTTTTT.

In its sample, this clonotype was seen many times. The rearrangement links TRBV5-1 to TRBJ2-1, with 12 bases identical to TRBD2. Germline V gene data show CDR1 as SGHRS and CDR2 as YFSETQ. The CDR3 totals 17 residues. With V trimmed by 0 bases and J by 8 bases, 9 bases remained unmatched. The CDR3 loop is CASSLALAGGPSYEQFF. CDR3 coding DNA: TGCGCCAGCAGCTTGGCGCTAGCGGGAGGGCCTTCATATGAGCAGTTCTTC.

In this sample, this clonotype turned up many times. The rearrangement uses TRBV27 and TRBJ2-1; 9 nucleotides line up with TRBD2. Germline values: CDR1 MNHEY, CDR2 SMNVEV (reference sequence). The length of the CDR3 is 13 residues. J lost 8 bases, V lost 7 bases, and 6 bases had no gene match. The CDR3 here is CASKRTSVDEQFF. The DNA of the CDR3 is TGTGCCAGCAAAAGGACTAGCGTCGATGAGCAGTTCTTC.

With regard to this clonotype: This likely comes from a read error, as the CDR3 has no conserved phenylalanine or tryptophan at its end. The rearrangement uses TRBV7-9 and TRBJ2-7; D possibly corresponds to TRBD1 (6 bases). V lost 1 base and J lost 6, with 7 bases in between. Germline values: CDR1 SEHNR, CDR2 FQNEAQ (reference sequence). The CDR3 has 12 amino acids. The chain's CDR3 is CASSLGGGEQYS. The CDR3 coding sequence is TGTGCCAGCAGCTTAGGAGGGGGCGAGCAGTACTCC.

V usage is TRBV15 and J usage is TRBJ2-1, with 11 bases matching TRBD2. The CDR3 runs to 17 residues. V was clipped by 1 base and J by 0 bases; unmatched bases: 2. Germline CDR1 is LNHNV and CDR2 is YYDKDF (reference sequence). The chain's CDR3 is CATSRGLAGRSYNEQFF. CDR3 nucleotides: TGTGCCACCAGCAGAGGACTAGCGGGACGCTCCTACAATGAGCAGTTCTTC.

This clonotype has a handful of counts. The genes are TRBV28 and TRBJ1-4, with 8 bases lining up with TRBD1. J was trimmed by 8 bases and V by 7 bases; bases with no gene match: 6. CDR1 and CDR2 from the germline V gene are MDHEN and SYDVKM. The CDR3 is made up of 13 amino acids. CDR3 residues: CASTGGAREKLFF. The CDR3 coding sequence is TGTGCCAGCACAGGGGGCGCGAGAGAAAAACTGTTTTTT.

The chain carries TRBV20-1 and TRBJ2-1; 9 bases align to TRBD2. The CDR3 length is 16 residues. The V gene's germline CDR1 is DFQATT and CDR2 SNEGSKA (reference sequence). The trim removed 4 bases at V and 2 bases at J, leaving 9 bases unmatched. The CDR3 reads CSAISPSGITYNEQFF. In DNA, the CDR3 is TGCAGTGCTATATCACCTAGCGGGATTACCTACAATGAGCAGTTCTTC.

Points on this clonotype: Just one base apart from a much larger clone, this may be a read error. The chain has TRBV11-2 and TRBJ2-1, with D possibly TRBD1 on 5 matching bases. Matching the DNA end better, TRBJ2-7 makes the J call doubtful. CDR1 SGHAT and CDR2 FQNNGV come from the germline V gene. This CDR3 region has 15 residues. The CDR3 coding sequence is TGTGCCAGCAGCTTGCGACGTCAGGGTAACAATGAGCAGTACTTC. Translation: CASSLRRQGNNEQYF.

This clonotype showed up many times. CDR3 DNA: TGTGCCAGCAGCCATCACGGACCGGACAGGTACAATGAGCAGTTCTTC. It codes for CASSHHGPDRYNEQFF. The chain links TRBV3-1 to TRBJ2-1, with 7 bases aligning to TRBD1. Germline V CDR1 and CDR2: LGHDT, YNNKEL (reference sequence). J was trimmed by 4 bases and V by 3 bases; bases with no gene match: 9. The CDR3 consists of 16 residues.

The chain joins TRBV28 to TRBJ2-7; 7 nucleotides line up with TRBD2. Germline CDR1 reads MDHEN; CDR2 reads SYDVKM. This CDR3 contains 16 residues. Trimming at V came to 4 bases and at J to 0 bases, leaving 9 bases not matched to a gene. CDR3 region: CASSSPRWEGSYEQYF. For the CDR3, the DNA is TGTGCCAGCAGTTCGCCCCGGTGGGAGGGCTCCTACGAGCAGTACTTC.

This clonotype was counted ten times or more. The rearrangement links TRBV27 to TRBJ2-3, with 11 bases aligning to TRBD1. Germline V CDR1 and CDR2: MNHEY, SMNVEV (reference sequence). Trimming at V came to 7 bases and at J to 4 bases, leaving 10 bases not matched to a gene. This CDR3 comprises 16 residues. The CDR3 is CASNPRRDRGADTQYF. CDR3 in DNA: TGTGCCAGCAATCCCCGGCGGGACAGGGGGGCAGATACGCAGTATTTT.

This clonotype appeared a few times. The V call is TRBV20-1, the J call TRBJ2-4; 9 nucleotides match TRBD2. V dropped 0 bases and J dropped 5; count of bases not matched to a gene: 11. The CDR3 has 17 residues. Germline CDR1 reads DFQATT; CDR2 reads SNEGSKA (reference sequence). CDR3 sequence (DNA): TGCAGTGCTAGAGATTTATTTCGGGGCGGGAGGGAAAACATTCAGTACTTC. This translates into CSARDLFRGGRENIQYF.

This clonotype was counted ten times or more. The rearrangement links TRBV20-1 to TRBJ2-3; D is unresolved. The germline V gene encodes CDR1 DFQATT and CDR2 SNEGSKA (reference sequence). The V and J ends lost 4 bases and 2 bases respectively, with 7 bases between them. The CDR3 contains 12 residues. CDR3 in amino acids: CSANGYTDTQYF. The CDR3 region has the DNA TGCAGTGCTAACGGTTACACAGATACGCAGTATTTT.